This T cell receptor beta chain was recovered during a study of CD8 T cells in ankylosing spondylitis (dated by TCRdb to the late 2010s). Background for the entire study: The study set out to find disease-linked TCR variants by profiling T cell receptor beta repertoires in ankylosing spondylitis patients and healthy donors. The full study cohort was made up of under 30 ankylosing spondylitis patients and around 100 healthy donors. Peripheral blood was sampled, and synovial fluid was also collected from ankylosing spondylitis patients. The full study reports these points: Blood from ankylosing spondylitis patients appeared to be characterized by a TCR beta motif composed of about 8 highly homologous amino acid variants. Some motif variants had previously been reported in the synovial fluid and blood of reactive arthritis patients, which suggests shared mechanisms of disease initiation. In peripheral blood, the disease-linked clones were found at relatively low frequencies and had a CD8+ phenotype. The disease-linked clones were reported to be significantly enriched in matched synovial fluid samples from ankylosing spondylitis patients.

This clonotype was detected ten times or more. Its target antigen remains unknown. Qualities for individual bases were not recorded, and no much larger clone is one base off. The V end loses 6 bases and the J end loses 2 bases, and a stretch of 8 bases separates them. CDR1 and CDR2 (SQVTM, ANQGSEA) derive from the germline V gene. The CDR3, from cysteine to phenylalanine, totals 13 residues. Only the CDR3 part of the read is kept: 39 bases, read in frame from the first base. The instrument was an Illumina HiSeq 2500. Quantitative 5'-RACE with molecular barcodes was used to prepare TCR beta libraries. On the study's bioinformatics: A new computational method based on a probabilistic model of VDJ rearrangement was used to identify disease-linked TCR variants. The public reads were quality trimmed at Q25 with fastp and then assembled into clones with MiXCR by TCRdb, keeping productive beta chains. CDR3 protein duplicates are merged, each entry listing the most common genes and DNA. These V and J calls are TCRdb output, not the study's own analysis. A total of 250,000 to 400,000 distinct CDR3 sequences appear in this sample, about 9.9% of them only once. 9.1% of the sample lies in the top ten.

This chain joins TRBV29-1 to TRBJ2-6; TRBD1 is a possible D gene, resting on 5 matching bases. Material for sequencing was blood, either unsorted or a sorted T cell fraction (not recorded which). This clonotype was obtained from a female donor with ankylosing spondylitis or in good health (not recorded which). The sequence in DNA is TGCAGCGTGATGGACACTGGGGCCAACGTCCTGACTTTC. This encodes CSVMDTGANVLTF.